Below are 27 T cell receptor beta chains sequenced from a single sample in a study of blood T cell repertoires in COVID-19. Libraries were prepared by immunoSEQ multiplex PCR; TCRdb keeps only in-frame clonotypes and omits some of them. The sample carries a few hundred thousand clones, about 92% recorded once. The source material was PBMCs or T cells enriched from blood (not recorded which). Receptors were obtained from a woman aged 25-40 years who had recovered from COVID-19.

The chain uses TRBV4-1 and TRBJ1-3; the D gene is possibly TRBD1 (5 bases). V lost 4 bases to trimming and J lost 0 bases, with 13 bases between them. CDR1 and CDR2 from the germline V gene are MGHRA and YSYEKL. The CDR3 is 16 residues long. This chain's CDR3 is CASSRGYPGSGNTIYF. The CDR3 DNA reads TGCGCCAGCAGCCGGGGCTACCCAGGCTCTGGAAACACCATATATTTT.

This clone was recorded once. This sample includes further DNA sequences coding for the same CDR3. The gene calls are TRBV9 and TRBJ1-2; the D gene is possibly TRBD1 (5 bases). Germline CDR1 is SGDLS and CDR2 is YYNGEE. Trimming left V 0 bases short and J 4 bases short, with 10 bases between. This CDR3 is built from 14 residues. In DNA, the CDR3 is TGTGCCAGCAGCGTAGGGCAGGGTTCCTATGGCTACACCTTC. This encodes CASSVGQGSYGYTF.

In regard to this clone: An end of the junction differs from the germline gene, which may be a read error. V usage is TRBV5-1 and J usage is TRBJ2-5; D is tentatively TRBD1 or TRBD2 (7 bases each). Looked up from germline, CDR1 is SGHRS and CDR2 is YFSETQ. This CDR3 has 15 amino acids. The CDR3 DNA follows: TGCGCCCGCAGGGGGGAAGGCGGGGGACAAGAGACCCAGTACTTC. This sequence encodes CARRGEGGGQETQYF.

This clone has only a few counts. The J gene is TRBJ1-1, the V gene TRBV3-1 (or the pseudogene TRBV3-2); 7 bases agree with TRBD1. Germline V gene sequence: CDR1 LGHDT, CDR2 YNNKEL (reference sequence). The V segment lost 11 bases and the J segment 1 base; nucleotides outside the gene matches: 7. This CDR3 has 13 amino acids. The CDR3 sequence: CAAQGETNTEAFF. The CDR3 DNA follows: TGTGCCGCGCAGGGGGAAACGAACACTGAAGCTTTCTTT.

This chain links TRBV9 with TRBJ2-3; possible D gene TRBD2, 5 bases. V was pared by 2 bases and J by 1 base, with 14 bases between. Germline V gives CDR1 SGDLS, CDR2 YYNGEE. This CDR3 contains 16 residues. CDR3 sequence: CASSVFPSTGTDTQYF. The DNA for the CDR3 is TGTGCCAGCAGCGTTTTTCCTAGCACCGGCACAGATACGCAGTATTTT.

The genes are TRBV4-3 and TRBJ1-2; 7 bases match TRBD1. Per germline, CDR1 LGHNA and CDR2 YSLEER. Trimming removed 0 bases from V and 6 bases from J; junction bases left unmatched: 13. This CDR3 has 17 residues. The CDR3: CASSQDGRTGYRDGYTF. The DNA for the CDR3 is TGCGCCAGCAGCCAAGATGGCCGGACAGGATATAGGGATGGCTACACCTTC.

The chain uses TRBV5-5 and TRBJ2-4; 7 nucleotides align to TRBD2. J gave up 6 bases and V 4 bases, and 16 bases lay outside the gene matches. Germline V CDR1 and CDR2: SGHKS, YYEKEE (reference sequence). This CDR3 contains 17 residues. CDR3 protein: CASSPLNSGVVLNIQYF. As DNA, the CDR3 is TGTGCCAGCAGCCCCCTCAACAGCGGGGTGGTGCTAAACATTCAGTACTTC.

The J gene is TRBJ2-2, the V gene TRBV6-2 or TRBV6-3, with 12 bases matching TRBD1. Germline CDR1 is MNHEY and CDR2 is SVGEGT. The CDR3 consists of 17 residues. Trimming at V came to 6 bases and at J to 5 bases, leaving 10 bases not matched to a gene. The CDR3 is CASSRFPGQGATGELFF. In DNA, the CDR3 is TGTGCCAGCAGCCGATTCCCGGGACAGGGGGCGACCGGGGAGCTGTTTTTT.

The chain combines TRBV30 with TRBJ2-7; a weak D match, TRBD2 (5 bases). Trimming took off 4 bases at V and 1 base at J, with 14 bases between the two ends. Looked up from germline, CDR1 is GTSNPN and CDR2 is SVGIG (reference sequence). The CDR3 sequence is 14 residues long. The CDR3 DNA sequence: TGTGCCTGGAATCCCAAGAGGGAATCCTACGAGCAGTACTTC. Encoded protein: CAWNPKRESYEQYF. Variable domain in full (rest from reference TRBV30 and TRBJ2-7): SQTIHQWPATLVQPVGSPLSLECTVEGTSNPNLYWYRQAAGRGLQLLFYSVGIGQISSEVPQNLSASRPQDRQFILSSKKLLLSDSGFYLCAWNPKRESYEQYFGPGTRLTVT.

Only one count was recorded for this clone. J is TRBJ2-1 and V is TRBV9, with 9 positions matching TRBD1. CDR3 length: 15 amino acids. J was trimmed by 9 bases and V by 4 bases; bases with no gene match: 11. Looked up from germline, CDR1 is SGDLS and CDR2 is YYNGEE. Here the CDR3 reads CASSLWTGVGSEQFF. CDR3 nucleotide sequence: TGTGCCAGCAGCCTCTGGACAGGGGTGGGAAGTGAGCAGTTCTTC.

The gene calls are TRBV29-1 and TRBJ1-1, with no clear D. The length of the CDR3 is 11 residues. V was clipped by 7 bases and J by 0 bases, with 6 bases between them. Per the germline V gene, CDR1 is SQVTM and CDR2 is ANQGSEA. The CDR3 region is CSAAVNTEAFF. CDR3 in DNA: TGCAGCGCGGCTGTGAACACTGAAGCTTTCTTT.

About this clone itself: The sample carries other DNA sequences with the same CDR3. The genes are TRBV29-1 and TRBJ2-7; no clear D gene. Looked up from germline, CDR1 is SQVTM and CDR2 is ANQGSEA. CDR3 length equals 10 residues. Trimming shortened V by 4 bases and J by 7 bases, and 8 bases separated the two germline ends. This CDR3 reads CSVGQAEQYF. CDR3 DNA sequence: TGCAGCGTTGGGCAGGCGGAGCAGTACTTC.

CDR3 in amino acids: CASSFPGLEFDEQYF. Written as DNA, the CDR3 is TGCGCCAGCAGCTTCCCCGGACTAGAATTCGACGAGCAGTACTTC. J is TRBJ2-7 and V is TRBV5-1, with TRBD2 matching over 7 bases. This CDR3 comprises 15 residues. Germline V gene sequence: CDR1 SGHRS, CDR2 YFSETQ. Germline trimming cut 2 bases from V and 5 bases from J; bases unmatched to any gene: 10.

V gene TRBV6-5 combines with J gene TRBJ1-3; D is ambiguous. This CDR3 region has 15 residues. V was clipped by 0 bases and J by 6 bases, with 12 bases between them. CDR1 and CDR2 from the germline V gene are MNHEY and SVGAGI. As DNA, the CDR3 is TGTGCCAGCAGTTACTCGGCGGGATCGGCAAACACCATATATTTT. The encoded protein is CASSYSAGSANTIYF.

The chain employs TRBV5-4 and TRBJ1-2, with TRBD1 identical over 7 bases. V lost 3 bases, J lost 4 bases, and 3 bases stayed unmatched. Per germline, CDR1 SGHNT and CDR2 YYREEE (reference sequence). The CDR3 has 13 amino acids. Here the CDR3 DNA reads TGTGCCAGCAGCTCGTGGGACAGCTATGGCTACACCTTC. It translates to CASSSWDSYGYTF.

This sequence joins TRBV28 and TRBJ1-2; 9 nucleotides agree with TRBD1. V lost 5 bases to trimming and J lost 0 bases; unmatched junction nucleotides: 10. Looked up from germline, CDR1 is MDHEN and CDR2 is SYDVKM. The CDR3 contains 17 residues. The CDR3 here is CASSQLPGQGTNYGYTF. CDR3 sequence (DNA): TGTGCCAGCAGTCAATTACCGGGACAGGGCACTAACTATGGCTACACCTTC.

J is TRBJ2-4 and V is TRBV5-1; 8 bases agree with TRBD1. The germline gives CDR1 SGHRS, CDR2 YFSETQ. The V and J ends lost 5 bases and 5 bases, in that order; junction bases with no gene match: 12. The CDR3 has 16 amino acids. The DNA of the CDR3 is TGCGCCAGCAGGCCGAACAGGGGGTTTTTGCAAAACATTCAGTACTTC. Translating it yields CASRPNRGFLQNIQYF.

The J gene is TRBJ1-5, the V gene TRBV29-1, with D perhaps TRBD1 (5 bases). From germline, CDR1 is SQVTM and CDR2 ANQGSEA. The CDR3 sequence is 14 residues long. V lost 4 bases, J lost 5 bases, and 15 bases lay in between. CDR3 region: CSVAVGGLDQPQHF. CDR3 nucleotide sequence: TGCAGCGTTGCCGTGGGGGGTTTAGATCAGCCCCAGCATTTT.

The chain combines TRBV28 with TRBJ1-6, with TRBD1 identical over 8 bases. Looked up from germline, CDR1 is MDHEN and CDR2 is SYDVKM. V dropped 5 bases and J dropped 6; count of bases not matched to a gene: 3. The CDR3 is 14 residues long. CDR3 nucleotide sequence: TGTGCCAGCAGTGGGACAGGACTTAATTCACCCCTCCACTTT. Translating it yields CASSGTGLNSPLHF.

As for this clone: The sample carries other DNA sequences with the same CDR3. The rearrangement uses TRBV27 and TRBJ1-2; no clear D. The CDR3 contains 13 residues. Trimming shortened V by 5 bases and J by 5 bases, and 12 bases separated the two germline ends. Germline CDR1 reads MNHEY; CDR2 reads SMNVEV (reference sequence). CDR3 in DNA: TGTGCCAGCAGTCCCGATCGAGGGTATGGCTACACCTTC. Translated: CASSPDRGYGYTF.

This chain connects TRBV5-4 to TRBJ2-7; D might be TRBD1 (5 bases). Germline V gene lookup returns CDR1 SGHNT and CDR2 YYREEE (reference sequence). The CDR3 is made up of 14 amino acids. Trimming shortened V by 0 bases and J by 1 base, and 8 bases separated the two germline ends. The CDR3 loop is CASSLDPGSYEQYF. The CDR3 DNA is TGTGCCAGCAGCTTGGATCCAGGGTCCTACGAGCAGTACTTC.

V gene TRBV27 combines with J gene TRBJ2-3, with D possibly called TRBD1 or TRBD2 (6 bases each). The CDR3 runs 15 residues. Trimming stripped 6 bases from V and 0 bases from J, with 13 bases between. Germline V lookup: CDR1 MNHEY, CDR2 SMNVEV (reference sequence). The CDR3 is CASRLGGSSTDTQYF. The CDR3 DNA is TGTGCCAGCAGGTTAGGGGGGTCTAGCACAGATACGCAGTATTTT.

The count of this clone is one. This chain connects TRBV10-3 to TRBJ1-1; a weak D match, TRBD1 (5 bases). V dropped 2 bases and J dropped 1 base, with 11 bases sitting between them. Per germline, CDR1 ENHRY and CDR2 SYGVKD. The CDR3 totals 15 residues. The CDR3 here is CAISEKDIANTEAFF. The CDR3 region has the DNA TGTGCCATCAGTGAGAAGGACATTGCGAACACTGAAGCTTTCTTT.

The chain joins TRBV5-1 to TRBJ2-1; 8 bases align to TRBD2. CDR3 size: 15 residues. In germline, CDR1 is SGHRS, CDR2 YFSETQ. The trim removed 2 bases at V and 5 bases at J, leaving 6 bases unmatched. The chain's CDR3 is CASSFERGYHNEQFF. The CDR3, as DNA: TGCGCCAGCAGCTTTGAGCGGGGGTATCACAATGAGCAGTTCTTC.

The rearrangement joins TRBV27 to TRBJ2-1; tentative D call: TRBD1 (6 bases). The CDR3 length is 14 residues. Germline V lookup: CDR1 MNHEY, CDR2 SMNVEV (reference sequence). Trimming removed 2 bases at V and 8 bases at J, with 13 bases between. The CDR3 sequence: CASSLKSGVDEQFF. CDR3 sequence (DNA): TGTGCCAGCAGTTTAAAGTCAGGGGTGGATGAGCAGTTCTTC.

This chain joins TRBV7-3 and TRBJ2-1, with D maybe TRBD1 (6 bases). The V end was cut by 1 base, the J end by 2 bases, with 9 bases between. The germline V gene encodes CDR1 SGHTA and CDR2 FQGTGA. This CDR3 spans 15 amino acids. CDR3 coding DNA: TGTGCCAGCAGCTTAAGACAGGTTCCCTACAATGAGCAGTTCTTC. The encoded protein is CASSLRQVPYNEQFF.

Here the CDR3 reads CASSSSFGDKQETQYF. CDR3 DNA sequence: TGTGCCAGCAGCTCGAGTTTCGGGGACAAACAAGAGACCCAGTACTTC. V usage is TRBV11-3 and J usage is TRBJ2-5; tentatively, D is TRBD1 (6 bases). V lost 4 bases to trimming and J lost 2 bases, with 17 bases between them. The CDR3 totals 16 residues. Germline lookup yields CDR1 SGHNT and CDR2 YENEEA. The full variable domain, with the rest looked up from reference TRBV11-3 and TRBJ2-5, is EAGVVQSPRYKIIEKKQPVAFWCNPISGHNTLYWYLQNLGQGPELLIRYENEEAVDDSQLPKDRFSAERLKGVDSTLKIQPAELGDSAVYLCASSSSFGDKQETQYFGPGTRLLVL.